Presented here are 17 T cell receptor beta chains from one specimen sequenced in a study of patients and donors after allogeneic stem cell transplantation. TCRdb passed the RT-PCR reads through MiXCR, listing each CDR3 protein once. This table holds around 170,000 distinct CDR3 sequences, 20% to 25% found once. Sequenced material: blood, either unsorted or a sorted T cell fraction (not recorded which). These receptors all come from a human donor who was either an allogeneic HSCT recipient or a stem cell or donor lymphocyte infusion donor (not recorded which). It is not recorded whose cells these are; they may come from a transplant donor.

The sample holds many counts of this clonotype. J is TRBJ1-2 and V is TRBV20-1, with D possibly TRBD1 on 6 matching bases. This CDR3 contains 14 residues. The V end was cut by 1 base, the J end by 7 bases, with 16 bases between. Per germline, CDR1 DFQATT and CDR2 SNEGSKA (reference sequence). The CDR3 is CSARGPGGVGGYTF. CDR3 nucleotide sequence: TGCAGTGCTAGAGGTCCCGGGGGCGTGGGTGGCTACACCTTC.

This clonotype has just a few counts. The chain joins TRBV7-3 to TRBJ1-1; D is perhaps TRBD1 (6 bases). The CDR3 sequence is 15 residues long. V lost 5 bases, J lost 5 bases, and 18 bases lay in between. Germline V lookup: CDR1 SGHTA, CDR2 FQGTGA. CDR3 nucleotides: TGTGCCAGCAGCCTCATAGCTGGGGGCAGGACTGAAGCTTTCTTT. Translating it yields CASSLIAGGRTEAFF.

In this sample, this clonotype turned up many times. V and J are TRBV7-2 and TRBJ1-1; D is undetermined. Trimming removed 5 bases from V and 1 base from J, with 14 bases in between. The length of the CDR3 is 15 residues. Germline assignment: CDR1 SGHTA and CDR2 FQGNSA. The CDR3 sequence is CASSPVGMRNTEAFF. The DNA for the CDR3 is TGTGCCAGCAGCCCAGTGGGGATGAGGAACACTGAAGCTTTCTTT.

This clonotype came up a few times. This CDR3 is CAWSTSYEQYF. DNA of the CDR3: TGTGCCTGGAGTACCTCTTACGAGCAGTACTTC. V is TRBV30 and J is TRBJ2-7, with no clear D. Trimming removed 2 bases at V and 4 bases at J, with 6 bases between. The germline gives CDR1 GTSNPN, CDR2 SVGIG (reference sequence). This CDR3 is 11 amino acids long.

The V gene is TRBV12-3 or TRBV12-4, the J gene TRBJ2-7; 9 bases map to TRBD1. This CDR3 region has 15 residues. Trimming at V came to 7 bases and at J to 3 bases, leaving 10 bases not matched to a gene. CDR3 loop: CASTSNRTGVYEQYF. CDR3 nucleotide sequence: TGTGCCAGCACCTCCAACCGGACAGGGGTCTACGAGCAGTACTTC.

This chain uses TRBV24-1 with TRBJ1-2; D remains unclear. V dropped 5 bases and J dropped 1 base, with 7 bases sitting between them. CDR1 and CDR2 (germline): KGHDR, SFDVKD. The CDR3 is made up of 13 amino acids. The CDR3 region has the DNA TGTGCCACCAGTGGTCCTTTTAACTATGGCTACACCTTC. This translates into CATSGPFNYGYTF.

J is TRBJ1-6 and V is TRBV5-1; D not certain. V gave up 0 bases and J gave up 3 bases, with 7 bases separating them. This CDR3 contains 15 residues. Germline V gene data show CDR1 as SGHRS and CDR2 as YFSETQ. This chain's CDR3 is CASSLEGLYNSPLHF. CDR3 bases: TGCGCCAGCAGCTTGGAGGGCCTCTATAATTCACCCCTCCACTTT.

The CDR3 sequence: CASSYGAGGTGELFF. As DNA, the CDR3 is TGTGCCAGCAGTTACGGGGCAGGGGGCACCGGGGAGCTGTTTTTT. This sequence joins TRBV6-5 and TRBJ2-2; 7 nucleotides line up with TRBD1. CDR3 size: 15 residues. The V gene end was trimmed by 2 bases and the J gene end by 4 bases; junction bases not matched to a gene: 4. Looked up from germline, CDR1 is MNHEY and CDR2 is SVGAGI.

This clonotype was found a few times. CDR3 DNA sequence: TGTGCCAGCAGTGATGAGACAGGGGGTTGGGATCAGCCCCAGCATTTT. It codes for CASSDETGGWDQPQHF. The rearrangement links TRBV6-1 to TRBJ1-5; TRBD1 agrees at 9 bases. Germline V gives CDR1 MNHNS, CDR2 SASEGT. V dropped 3 bases and J dropped 5; count of bases not matched to a gene: 8. The CDR3 sequence is 16 residues long.

V usage is TRBV14 and J usage is TRBJ2-2, with 8 positions matching TRBD2. The V segment lost 1 base and the J segment 5 bases; nucleotides outside the gene matches: 6. This CDR3 is 16 amino acids long. Per the germline V gene, CDR1 is SGHDN and CDR2 is FVKESK. CDR3 amino acids: CASSQGLAGLTGELFF. For the CDR3, the DNA is TGTGCCAGCAGCCAAGGGTTAGCGGGGCTAACCGGGGAGCTGTTTTTT.

In its sample, this clonotype was seen a few times. This chain connects TRBV29-1 to TRBJ2-5; possibly TRBD2 for D (6 bases). The germline V gene has CDR1 SQVTM and CDR2 ANQGSEA. The CDR3 length is 11 residues. V was clipped by 7 bases and J by 4 bases, with 10 bases between them. In DNA form, the CDR3 reads TGCAGCGCTCTGACTAGAGAGACCCAGTACTTC. It yields the protein CSALTRETQYF.

The genes are TRBV6-1 and TRBJ2-3, with D possibly being TRBD2 (6 bases). V shed 11 bases and J shed 0 bases, with 15 bases lying between them. The length of the CDR3 is 14 residues. The germline gives CDR1 MNHNS, CDR2 SASEGT. The CDR3 protein is CAARPRGSTDTQYF. The CDR3 nucleotides read TGTGCCGCCCGGCCGCGGGGAAGCACAGATACGCAGTATTTT.

This clonotype was seen ten or more times. V usage is TRBV20-1 and J usage is TRBJ1-1; D not resolved. CDR1 is DFQATT and CDR2 is SNEGSKA in the germline V gene (reference sequence). This CDR3 is 16 amino acids long. V was shortened by 3 bases and J by 0 bases, with 17 bases between the two germline ends. The CDR3 here is CSASPPILYMNTEAFF. Written as DNA, the CDR3 is TGCAGTGCTAGCCCCCCAATACTTTATATGAACACTGAAGCTTTCTTT.

The V gene is TRBV5-6, the J gene TRBJ2-5, with D possibly TRBD2 on 5 matching bases. The CDR3 covers 13 residues. Germline V CDR1 and CDR2: SGHDT, YYEEEE. Trimming took 4 bases from V and 5 from J, leaving 12 bases between them. CDR3 in DNA: TGTGCCAGCAGCAGCGTCAGAGGGGAGACCCAGTACTTC. It yields the protein CASSSVRGETQYF.

This clonotype was observed a few times. The chain joins TRBV11-3 to TRBJ2-1, with D possibly called TRBD1 or TRBD2 (6 bases each). Germline V gene lookup returns CDR1 SGHNT and CDR2 YENEEA. Trimming cost V 5 bases and J 8 bases, with 16 bases left between them. The CDR3 extends over 14 amino acids. The CDR3 DNA reads as TGTGCCAGCAGCCCAACCATGGGGGGCCATGAGCAGTTCTTC. This sequence encodes CASSPTMGGHEQFF.

This clonotype appeared many times. The chain recombines TRBV29-1 with TRBJ1-3; D remains ambiguous. Germline V gene sequence: CDR1 SQVTM, CDR2 ANQGSEA. This CDR3 region has 14 residues. Trimming took off 3 bases at V and 1 base at J, with 10 bases between the two ends. The CDR3 here is CSVEEPASGNTIYF. The CDR3 DNA reads TGCAGCGTTGAGGAGCCAGCTTCTGGAAACACCATATATTTT.

This chain uses TRBV12-3 or TRBV12-4 with TRBJ2-3; TRBD1 aligns across 9 bases. This CDR3 has 14 residues. The V and J ends lost 7 bases and 4 bases, in that order; junction bases with no gene match: 6. CDR3: CASTTGGGSDTQYF. As DNA, the CDR3 is TGTGCCAGCACCACAGGGGGCGGATCAGATACGCAGTATTTT.